This T cell receptor (beta chain) was sequenced during a study of T-cell reconstitution after alpha-beta-depleted transplantation in children. Germline assignment: CDR1 DFQATT and CDR2 SNEGSKA (reference sequence). V was clipped by 5 bases and J by 15 bases, with 17 bases between them. This CDR3 contains 11 residues. This clonotype was observed a few times. Unique molecular identifiers tagged the TCRbeta library. TCRdb redid the calling of the PCR reads with MiXCR, one entry per CDR3 protein. The sample lists some 110,000 distinct CDR3 sequences; 10% were seen once. Sequenced material: PBMCs, taken before TCRalphabeta/CD19-depleted stem cell transplant. The sequence derives from a boy aged 2-15 years with acute lymphoblastic leukemia, due to receive a stem cell transplant. The chain carries TRBV20-1 and TRBJ2-1; D is uncertain. Here the CDR3 reads CSAPLMWVSFF. CDR3 in DNA: TGCAGTGCTCCCTTAATGTGGGTCTCGTTCTTC.